The text below deals with one T cell receptor beta chain. In the study's own analysis: Amplifying reference gene primers gave estimates of nucleated cell counts. Repertoires were generated with immunoSEQ multiplex PCR, while TCRdb's copy carries only in-frame clones and drops some. V and J calls and clone size are those listed in that table; D and trimming were worked out from the DNA. This sample has about 290,000 clones; 85% occur once, and the top ten carry around 3.9%. The data stem from a study of blood T cell repertoires in COVID-19. Study at large: Acute and convalescent COVID-19 specimens originated in the United States, Italy and Spain. T cells, B-cell-depleted T cells, or PBMCs provided the cDNA or gDNA that served as material.

The length of the CDR3 is 20 residues. Trimming took 6 bases from V and 7 from J; bases not matched to a gene: 25. Sequencing input: peripheral blood. The chain joins TRBV23-1 to TRBJ2-7; 12 bases agree with TRBD2. TRBV23-1 is known as an ORF, though its function is uncertain. The TCR originated in a woman between 50 and 59 years old with active or convalescent COVID-19. CDR3 in amino acids: CASSPRCRLAGAQQPREQYF. Here the CDR3 DNA reads TGCGCCAGCAGCCCGAGATGTCGACTAGCGGGAGCCCAACAGCCGAGAGAGCAGTACTTC.